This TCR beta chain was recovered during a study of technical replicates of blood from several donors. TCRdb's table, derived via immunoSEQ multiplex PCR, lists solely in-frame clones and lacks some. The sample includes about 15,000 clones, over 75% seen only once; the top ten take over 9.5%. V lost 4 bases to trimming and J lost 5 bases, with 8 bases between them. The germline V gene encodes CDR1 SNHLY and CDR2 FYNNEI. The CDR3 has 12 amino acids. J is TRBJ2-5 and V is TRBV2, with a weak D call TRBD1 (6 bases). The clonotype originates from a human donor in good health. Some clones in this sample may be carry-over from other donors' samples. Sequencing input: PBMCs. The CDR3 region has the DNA TGTGCCAGCAGTGGAACAGGGGAGACCCAGTACTTC. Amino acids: CASSGTGETQYF.